What follows are 21 T cell receptor beta chains derived from one specimen sequenced in a study of blood T cell repertoires in COVID-19. Using immunoSEQ multiplex PCR, the repertoire was profiled, and TCRdb retains in-frame clones only, with some absent. The repertoire consists of over 200,000 clones, with over 75% occurring once and the leading ten covering roughly 11%. The sample taken for sequencing was peripheral blood. The origin of the receptors is a man between 50 and 59 years old with COVID-19, enrolled during active disease.

Concerning this clone itself: A read error may produce the germline difference seen at one junction end. The V call is TRBV7-7, the J call TRBJ2-3, with D unclear. Germline V gene lookup returns CDR1 SSHAT and CDR2 FNYEAQ (reference sequence). The CDR3 has 17 residues. CDR3 bases: TGTGCTAGCAGCTCCCATCACCCCACGAAGCTGGCAGATACGCAGTATTTT. Its translation is CASSSHHPTKLADTQYF.

The chain carries TRBV2 and TRBJ2-7; 12 bases are a match to TRBD2. Germline V gene data show CDR1 as SNHLY and CDR2 as FYNNEI. The CDR3 covers 14 residues. The J segment lost 4 bases and the V segment lost 4 bases, leaving 2 bases of the junction unmatched. CDR3 amino acids: CASSGLAGAYEQYF. The CDR3 DNA sequence: TGTGCCAGCAGTGGACTAGCGGGAGCATACGAGCAGTACTTC.

This chain links TRBV3-1 (or the pseudogene TRBV3-2) with TRBJ2-5; D call uncertain. V was cut by 0 bases and J by 7 bases, with 9 bases left in between. Germline V gene lookup returns CDR1 LGHDT and CDR2 YNNKEL (reference sequence). CDR3 size: 13 residues. The CDR3 sequence is CASSQDDQRTQYF. The CDR3 DNA reads as TGTGCCAGCAGCCAAGACGATCAGCGGACCCAGTACTTC.

The V and J genes are TRBV5-4 and TRBJ1-5; no firm D call. V was clipped by 0 bases and J by 4 bases, with 5 bases between them. The CDR3 is 13 amino acids. Germline loops: CDR1 SGHNT, CDR2 YYREEE (reference sequence). The CDR3 loop is CASSLDQNQPQHF. CDR3 DNA: TGTGCCAGCAGCTTGGACCAGAATCAGCCCCAGCATTTT.

The J gene is TRBJ2-1, the V gene TRBV5-6; 12 nucleotides align to TRBD2. Germline loops: CDR1 SGHDT, CDR2 YYEEEE. This CDR3 comprises 15 residues. The junction had 4 bases not matched to a gene; V was cut back by 5 bases and J by 4 bases. CDR3: CASRILAGGYNEQFF. The CDR3, as DNA: TGTGCCAGCAGGATACTAGCGGGAGGTTACAATGAGCAGTTCTTC.

This sequence joins TRBV2 and TRBJ1-4; D unclear. Trimming removed 6 bases at V and 0 bases at J, with 8 bases between. Germline CDR1 is SNHLY and CDR2 is FYNNEI. This CDR3 comprises 14 residues. The CDR3 spells CASRTTSTNEKLFF. The CDR3 DNA reads as TGTGCCAGCAGGACGACTTCAACTAATGAAAAACTGTTTTTT.

The genes are TRBV2 and TRBJ1-2; D perhaps matches TRBD1 (6 bases). Germline loops: CDR1 SNHLY, CDR2 FYNNEI. This CDR3 has 12 amino acids. Trimming shortened V by 9 bases and J by 3 bases, and 11 bases separated the two germline ends. The CDR3: CASQGSDYGYTF. The CDR3 DNA is TGTGCCAGTCAGGGGTCGGACTATGGCTACACCTTC.

V and J are TRBV6-6 and TRBJ1-5; TRBD1 agrees at 10 bases. The CDR3 is 15 amino acids. Trimming cost V 5 bases and J 7 bases; bases outside gene matches: 8. The V gene's germline CDR1 is MNHNY and CDR2 SVGAGI (reference sequence). The CDR3 here is CASSNGQGGYQPQHF. The CDR3 coding sequence is TGTGCCAGCAGTAACGGACAGGGGGGGTACCAGCCCCAGCATTTT.

In its sample, this clone was seen once. The chain joins TRBV7-2 to TRBJ2-4; 11 nucleotides agree with TRBD2. Per the germline V gene, CDR1 is SGHTA and CDR2 is FQGNSA. This CDR3 is 15 amino acids long. V was clipped by 7 bases and J by 6 bases; unmatched bases: 8. The CDR3 nucleotides are TGTGCCAGCACCCATAGCGGGGGGGCTGCAAACATTCAGTACTTC. This codes for CASTHSGGAANIQYF. The full variable domain, rest sourced from reference TRBV7-2 and TRBJ2-4, is GAGVSQSPSNKVTEKGKDVELRCDPISGHTALYWYRQSLGQGLEFLIYFQGNSAPDKSGLPSDRFSAERTGGSVSTLTIQRTQQEDSAVYLCASTHSGGAANIQYFGAGTRLSVL.

The chain employs TRBV10-3 and TRBJ2-3, with D perhaps TRBD2 (7 bases). Trimming left V 2 bases short and J 2 bases short, with 11 bases between. Germline V gene data show CDR1 as ENHRY and CDR2 as SYGVKD. The CDR3 extends over 15 amino acids. As DNA, the CDR3 is TGTGCCATCAGTGAGCAGCGGGACAACACAGATACGCAGTATTTT. Translating gives CAISEQRDNTDTQYF.

The rearrangement links TRBV11-2 to TRBJ2-5; the match to TRBD2 covers 10 bases. The CDR3 sequence is 17 residues long. With V trimmed by 5 bases and J by 5 bases, 14 bases remained unmatched. CDR1 and CDR2 from the germline V gene are SGHAT and FQNNGV. For the CDR3, the DNA is TGTGCCAGCAGCCACGGGGGGACTAGCGTAAAAGTGGAGACCCAGTACTTC. This translates into CASSHGGTSVKVETQYF.

This chain links TRBV27 with TRBJ2-5; no clear D gene. The CDR3 runs to 12 residues. Trimming left V 4 bases short and J 4 bases short, with 7 bases between. CDR1 and CDR2 from the germline V gene are MNHEY and SMNVEV (reference sequence). CDR3 sequence (DNA): TGTGCCAGCAGTTCCCCAGGAGAGACCCAGTACTTC. Translating it yields CASSSPGETQYF.

The genes are TRBV5-1 and TRBJ2-5, with a weak D call TRBD2 (5 bases). The CDR3 has 16 residues. Trimming stripped 0 bases from V and 5 bases from J, with 17 bases between. CDR1 and CDR2 (germline): SGHRS, YFSETQ. The CDR3 region has the DNA TGCGCCAGCAGCTTGGCCCGGGGTCCTCGGGCGGAGACCCAGTACTTC. It is translated as CASSLARGPRAETQYF.

This chain uses TRBV28 with TRBJ1-3; D unresolved. Looked up from germline, CDR1 is MDHEN and CDR2 is SYDVKM. The germline V and J ends were trimmed by 6 bases and 0 bases, with 9 bases remaining between them. The CDR3 loop spans 14 amino acids. CDR3 DNA sequence: TGTGCCAGCAGGGTAAGCCGCTCTGGAAACACCATATATTTT. Residues: CASRVSRSGNTIYF.

The chain carries TRBV12-3 or TRBV12-4 and TRBJ2-5; D perhaps matches TRBD1 (5 bases). This CDR3 contains 13 residues. V was pared by 7 bases and J by 7 bases, with 16 bases between. CDR3 region: CASKVAGMGTQYF. CDR3 in DNA: TGTGCCAGCAAGGTAGCAGGGATGGGGACCCAGTACTTC.

The chain combines TRBV6-2 or TRBV6-3 with TRBJ1-2; tentatively, D is TRBD1 (6 bases). Germline assignment: CDR1 MNHEY and CDR2 SVGEGT. The CDR3 is 15 residues long. Trimming took off 2 bases at V and 4 bases at J, with 14 bases between the two ends. The CDR3 region is CASSYRQGPIYGYTF. In nucleotides, the CDR3 is TGTGCCAGCAGTTACCGTCAGGGGCCAATCTATGGCTACACCTTC.

The genes are TRBV23-1 and TRBJ2-3; 12 nucleotides line up with TRBD1. TRBV23-1 qualifies as an ORF whose function is uncertain. The V segment lost 0 bases and the J segment 5 bases; nucleotides outside the gene matches: 3. This CDR3 spans 16 amino acids. In DNA form, the CDR3 reads TGCGCCAGCAGTCAATCAGGGACAGGGGGCAAAGATACGCAGTATTTT. Amino acids: CASSQSGTGGKDTQYF.

The genes are TRBV7-8 and TRBJ2-1, with D possibly being TRBD2 (5 bases). The CDR3 is 20 amino acids. Trimming removed 0 bases at V and 2 bases at J, with 23 bases between. CDR1 SGHVS and CDR2 FQNEAQ come from the germline V gene. The CDR3: CASSLARVAQGRSTYNEQFF. Here the CDR3 DNA reads TGTGCCAGCAGCTTAGCGAGGGTTGCTCAAGGTCGTAGTACCTACAATGAGCAGTTCTTC. The full variable domain, completed using reference TRBV7-8 and TRBJ2-1, is GAGVSQSPRYKVAKRGQDVALRCDPISGHVSLFWYQQALGQGPEFLTYFQNEAQLDKSGLPSDRFFAERPEGSVSTLKIQRTQQEDSAVYLCASSLARVAQGRSTYNEQFFGPGTRLTVL.

The chain combines TRBV7-2 with TRBJ2-7; TRBD1 is a possible D gene (6 bases). V was cut by 8 bases and J by 5 bases, with 19 bases left in between. This CDR3 is 14 amino acids long. Germline-derived CDR1 and CDR2 are SGHTA and FQGNSA. This chain's CDR3 is CASRMGASGDEQYF. DNA for the CDR3: TGTGCCAGCCGTATGGGGGCCTCCGGGGACGAGCAGTACTTC.

DNA of the CDR3: TGTGCCAGCAGCTCCGCCAACCAGGGGAGGGAGGATACGCAGTATTTT. It translates to CASSSANQGREDTQYF. The chain combines TRBV11-2 with TRBJ2-3; possible D gene TRBD2, 7 bases. The CDR3 is made up of 16 amino acids. Germline CDR1 reads SGHAT; CDR2 reads FQNNGV. V was trimmed by 4 bases and J by 6 bases, leaving 20 bases between them.

The chain combines TRBV6-5 with TRBJ2-1, with a weak D call TRBD2 (6 bases). V lost 2 bases and J lost 9, with 17 bases in between. The CDR3 loop spans 15 amino acids. The germline V gene encodes CDR1 MNHEY and CDR2 SVGAGI. The CDR3: CASSYGGARSIEQFF. In DNA, the CDR3 is TGTGCCAGCAGTTACGGCGGGGCTAGGTCCATTGAGCAGTTCTTC.